The rows below give T cell receptor beta chains drawn from one sample of a study of blood T cell repertoires in COVID-19. Assay used: immunoSEQ multiplex PCR; TCRdb lists only in-frame clones, some missing. Of 100,000 or so clones detected, nearly 90% appear once; the ten largest clones hold 5.5% to 8%. The sample taken for sequencing was peripheral blood. The source is a woman in her sixties with acute or convalescent COVID-19. Each CDR3 is given with its conserved first and last residue. D genes are given only for firm matches. Clone size, where shown, is once, few, many, or a class for clones that have expanded.

D gene	clone size	V gene	J gene	CDR3 DNA	CDR3 protein
.	.	TRBV6-6	TRBJ2-2	TGTGCCAGCAGTTACTCGGGCAGAAACACCGGGGAGCTGTTTTTT	CASSYSGRNTGELFF
TRBD2	.	TRBV2	TRBJ2-3	TGTGCCAGCACGGGGAGGGGCGATACGCAGTATTTT	CASTGRGDTQYF
TRBD1	.	TRBV6-5	TRBJ2-1	TGTGCCAGCAGGAATACCCGGGACAGGGGGCTTGGGTTCTTC	CASRNTRDRGLGFF
.	.	TRBV30	TRBJ1-6	TGTGCCTGGACGCTGGATATGGGAGGCGATAATTCACCCCTCCACTTT	CAWTLDMGGDNSPLHF
.	.	TRBV9	TRBJ1-1	TGTGCCAGCAGCCTCCGGGTTGGCACTGAAGCTTTCTTT	CASSLRVGTEAFF
TRBD2	.	TRBV19	TRBJ2-1	TGTGCCAGTAGTATAGCCGGGTGGGGGACGGCGGGAGGACCCTACAATGAGCAGTTCTTC	CASSIAGWGTAGGPYNEQFF
.	.	TRBV28	TRBJ1-2	TGTGCCAGCAGTAGGGGGGGCTTTAGTGGCTACACCTTC	CASSRGGFSGYTF
.	.	TRBV29-1	TRBJ1-5	TGCAGCGTTGTCGAGCATAGCAATCAGCCCCAGCATTTT	CSVVEHSNQPQHF
TRBD1	few	TRBV19	TRBJ2-2	TGTGCCAGTAGTATTTTCCCTTTTCGGACAGGGACGGGCGGGGAGCTGTTTTTT	CASSIFPFRTGTGGELFF
.	.	TRBV11-3	TRBJ2-1	TGTGCCAGCAGCCAGCGAGCGGTACCCTACAATGAGCAGTTCTTC	CASSQRAVPYNEQFF
.	.	TRBV7-2	TRBJ1-2	TGTGCCAGCAGCCCGCTTGGGGCCAACTATGGCTACACCTTC	CASSPLGANYGYTF
TRBD2	.	TRBV3-1/TRBV3-2	TRBJ2-2	TGTGCCAGCAGCCAGACTAGCGGGAGGACCGGGGAGCTGTTTTTT	CASSQTSGRTGELFF
TRBD2	.	TRBV11-3	TRBJ2-5	TGTGCCAGCAGCTCGCAACTAGCGGGCCAAGAGACCCAGTACTTC	CASSSQLAGQETQYF
.	.	TRBV27	TRBJ1-4	TGTGCCAGCAGTTTAAATGGCGGGGTGAGGGGTGAAAAACTGTTTTTT	CASSLNGGVRGEKLFF
.	once	TRBV5-1	TRBJ1-1	TGCGCCAGCAGCTTGGACAGAGACACTGAAGCTTTCTTT	CASSLDRDTEAFF
TRBD1	.	TRBV2	TRBJ1-1	TGTGCCAGCAGTGGACAGGGGATGAACACTGAAGCTTTCTTT	CASSGQGMNTEAFF
TRBD2	few	TRBV19	TRBJ2-5	TGTGCCAGTAGTACGTTAGCGGGATTGGAAGAGACCCAGTACTTC	CASSTLAGLEETQYF
.	.	TRBV21-1	TRBJ2-3	TGTGCCAGCAGCAAAGGCGGTAGCGGAAACACAGATACGCAGTATTTT	CASSKGGSGNTDTQYF
.	.	TRBV5-1	TRBJ1-4	TGCGCCAGCACCTCATCCGGAGCAACTAATGAAAAACTGTTTTTT	CASTSSGATNEKLFF
.	.	TRBV2	TRBJ1-1	TGTGCCAGCAGTGAGCAGGTTGAAGCTTTCTTT	CASSEQVEAFF
.	.	TRBV10-3	TRBJ1-6	TGTGCCCGCTCAGCCGGGCCCCTCCACTTT	CARSAGPLHF
.	.	TRBV3-1/TRBV3-2	TRBJ1-1	TGTGCCAGCAGCCTCCGGGGACAGAACACTGAAGCTTTCTTT	CASSLRGQNTEAFF
.	.	TRBV9	TRBJ2-1	TGTGCCAGCAGCGTAGCCTCGAGCGGATTCGATGAGCAGTTCTTC	CASSVASSGFDEQFF
.	once	TRBV6-2/TRBV6-3	TRBJ1-1	TGTGCCAGCAGATACACCAGGGCTTCCGAAGCTTTCTTT	CASRYTRASEAFF